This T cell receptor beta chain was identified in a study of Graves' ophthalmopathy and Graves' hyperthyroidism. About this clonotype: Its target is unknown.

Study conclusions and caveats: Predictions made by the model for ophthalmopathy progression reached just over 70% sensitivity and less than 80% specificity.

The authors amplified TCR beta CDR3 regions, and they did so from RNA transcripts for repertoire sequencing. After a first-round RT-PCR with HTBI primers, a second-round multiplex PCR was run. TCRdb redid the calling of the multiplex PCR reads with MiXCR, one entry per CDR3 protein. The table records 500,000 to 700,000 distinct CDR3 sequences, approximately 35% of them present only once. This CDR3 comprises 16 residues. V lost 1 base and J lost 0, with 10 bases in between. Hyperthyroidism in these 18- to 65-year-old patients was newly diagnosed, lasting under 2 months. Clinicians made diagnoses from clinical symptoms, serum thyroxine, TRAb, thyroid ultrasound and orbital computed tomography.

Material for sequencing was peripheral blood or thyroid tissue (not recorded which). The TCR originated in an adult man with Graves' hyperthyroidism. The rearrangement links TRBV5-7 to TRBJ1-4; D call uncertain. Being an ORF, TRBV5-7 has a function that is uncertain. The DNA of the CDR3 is TGTGCCAGCAGCTTGTACAGCTTTCCAACTAATGAAAAACTGTTTTTT. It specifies CASSLYSFPTNEKLFF.